The clone carrying this T cell receptor (beta chain) was seen a few times. The source of the sample is a study of regulatory T cells in long-lasting Graves disease. This CDR3 region has 15 residues. The ends lost 7 bases at V and 5 bases at J; junction bases unmatched: 7. Time point here: newly diagnosed GD, antithyroid drugs for less than 3 months. The authors made the TCR library using RNA they extracted from PBMCs. iRepertoire HTBI primers and Arm-PCR of CDR3 regions built TCR beta libraries. From the multiplex PCR reads, TCRdb called clonotypes with MiXCR, one entry per CDR3 protein. This sample yields 400,000 to 500,000 distinct CDR3 sequences, of which roughly 15% are seen a single time; around a tenth belongs to the top ten. The sample was also linked to a second study, of T cells in Graves' hyperthyroidism and ophthalmopathy.

This TCR was sampled from a woman aged 25 to 39 with Graves disease. Here the sequenced sample was peripheral blood mononuclear cells (PBMCs), taken at new diagnosis, from a patient treated with antithyroid drugs. This chain joins TRBV12-3 or TRBV12-4 and TRBJ2-3; 12 bases fit TRBD1. CDR3 residues: CASTLGTGGRDTQYF. DNA of the CDR3: TGTGCCAGCACCTTAGGGACAGGGGGCAGAGATACGCAGTATTTT.